Sequencing of this T cell receptor beta chain was carried out in a study of CXCR3-negative and CXCR3-positive naive CD8 T cells. General study results and limits: The authors found comparable surface CD5 between naive subsets and inferred TCR strength from TRB CDR3 properties. In cryopreserved cells, CXCR3 expression partially decreased, and fresh PBMCs were used in most assays.

About this clonotype itself: The antigen remains undetermined.

Those CD8+ T cells considered naive were CD45RO-CCR7+CD27+CD95-. The germline V gene encodes CDR1 SNHLY and CDR2 FYNNEI. The CDR3 spans 14 residues. Carrying UMI labels, the TRB cDNA libraries were prepared through 5' RACE. TCRdb reprocessed the 5' RACE reads and keeps a single row for each CDR3 protein, giving no DNA. Found here are over 100,000 distinct CDR3 sequences; the top ten clones hold 0.45% to 0.6%. The receptor was isolated from a human donor in good health. Some clones in this sample may be carry-over from other donors' samples. Sequenced sample: naive CXCR3- CD8+ T cells from blood. This sample's subset: CD45RO-CCR7+CD27+CD95- naive CD8+ T cells lacking CXCR3 (TNR3-). This sequence joins TRBV2 and TRBJ2-5. CDR3 protein: CASKRVGFEETQYF.